The 17 T cell receptor beta chains below come from one sample, sequenced in a study of Ad26.COV2.S vaccination and SARS-CoV-2 variants. The treatment denotes: over 15 received Ad26.COV2.S at low or high dose, single or two shots; about 5 received placebo; per-sample allocation not given. The study sampled participants on day 63 after the first vaccine or placebo injection. Some clones are missing from TCRdb's copy, which holds only in-frame ones; the method was immunoSEQ multiplex PCR. The sample has a few hundred thousand clones; approximately 83% are singletons. Specimen: peripheral blood, collected in a trial of Ad26.COV2.S vaccine versus placebo. These receptors were taken from a person aged 18-65 years who received the Ad26.COV2.S COVID-19 vaccine or a placebo.

The chain carries TRBV6-5 and TRBJ1-2; possibly TRBD1 for D (6 bases). Trimming removed 10 bases from V and 5 bases from J, with 20 bases in between. Germline CDR1 MNHEY, CDR2 SVGAGI. CDR3 length: 14 residues. DNA for the CDR3: TGTGCCACAAAACAGGGAGGGGGATTTTATGGCTACACCTTC. It encodes CATKQGGGFYGYTF.

The V gene is TRBV3-1 (or the pseudogene TRBV3-2), the J gene TRBJ1-1, with D possibly TRBD1 on 5 matching bases. The germline CDR1 and CDR2 sequences are LGHDT and YNNKEL (reference sequence). There are 14 residues in the CDR3. V lost 4 bases and J 1 base, leaving 10 bases between the germline ends. CDR3 in amino acids: CASSPMRGNTEAFF. The CDR3 nucleotides are TGTGCCAGCAGCCCTATGAGGGGGAACACTGAAGCTTTCTTT.

The V call is TRBV5-1, the J call TRBJ1-1; D is ambiguous. The CDR3 runs to 13 residues. V was clipped by 6 bases and J by 5 bases, with 14 bases between them. Germline CDR1 and CDR2: SGHRS and YFSETQ. The CDR3 coding sequence is TGCGCCAGCAAATGGAAGGGAGAGACTGAAGCTTTCTTT. As protein: CASKWKGETEAFF.

CDR3: CASSLDRPDNQPQHF. CDR3 bases: TGTGCCAGCAGCTTGGACAGGCCTGACAATCAGCCCCAGCATTTT. This chain uses TRBV5-6 with TRBJ1-5, with D possibly being TRBD1 (5 bases). The germline CDR1 and CDR2 sequences are SGHDT and YYEEEE. The V end lost 0 bases, the J end lost 3 bases, and 10 bases lay between the germline ends. The CDR3 loop spans 15 amino acids. Full variable domain (outside the CDR3, taken from reference TRBV5-6 and TRBJ1-5): DAGVTQSPTHLIKTRGQQVTLRCSPKSGHDTVSWYQQALGQGPQFIFQYYEEEERQRGNFPDRFSGHQFPNYSSELNVNALLLGDSALYLCASSLDRPDNQPQHFGDGTRLSIL.

The chain joins TRBV6-5 to TRBJ2-7; D not certain. V lost 5 bases to trimming and J lost 7 bases, with 15 bases between them. This CDR3 region has 13 residues. Germline V gene lookup returns CDR1 MNHEY and CDR2 SVGAGI. The CDR3 reads CASSRPPLPEQYF. CDR3 coding DNA: TGTGCCAGCAGTCGCCCCCCTCTTCCAGAGCAGTACTTC.

The chain employs TRBV6-2 or TRBV6-3 and TRBJ2-5; 7 bases map to TRBD2. V shed 2 bases, J shed 4 bases, and the junction held 7 bases outside the gene matches. This CDR3 comprises 15 residues. Germline CDR1 and CDR2: MNHEY and SVGEGT. The CDR3 region is CASSYVGAGVETQYF. The CDR3 DNA is TGTGCCAGCAGTTACGTGGGCGCGGGGGTAGAGACCCAGTACTTC.

The CDR3 DNA is TGTGCCTGGAGCTTTAACAGGGCAGAGACCCAGTACTTC. Translation gives CAWSFNRAETQYF. The rearrangement joins TRBV30 to TRBJ2-5; maybe TRBD1 (6 bases). Germline loops: CDR1 GTSNPN, CDR2 SVGIG (reference sequence). The CDR3 is made up of 13 amino acids. V was shortened by 3 bases and J by 4 bases, with 12 bases between the two germline ends.

This chain connects TRBV10-3 to TRBJ1-3; tentative D call: TRBD1 (6 bases). The germline gives CDR1 ENHRY, CDR2 SYGVKD. Deletions cut 3 bases from V and 1 base from J, with 7 bases between. This CDR3 is built from 14 residues. DNA of the CDR3: TGTGCCATCAGTGAACAGGGATCTGGAAACACCATATATTTT. It is translated as CAISEQGSGNTIYF.

The chain has TRBV29-1 and TRBJ1-5; D may be TRBD1 (6 bases). Trimming took 5 bases from V and 5 from J, leaving 13 bases between them. Looked up from germline, CDR1 is SQVTM and CDR2 is ANQGSEA. CDR3 length equals 13 residues. The CDR3, as DNA: TGCAGCGTTAGGACAGACCTAGATCAGCCCCAGCATTTT. This codes for CSVRTDLDQPQHF.

This rearrangement joins TRBV27 to TRBJ2-7, with a weak D call TRBD1 (6 bases). The CDR3 is 14 amino acids. Deletions cut 6 bases from V and 2 bases from J, with 14 bases between. CDR1 is MNHEY and CDR2 is SMNVEV in the germline V gene (reference sequence). DNA for the CDR3: TGTGCCAGCAGACCACAGGGAACCACCTACGAGCAGTACTTC. The encoded protein is CASRPQGTTYEQYF.

The V gene is TRBV7-2, the J gene TRBJ1-3, with 7 bases that match TRBD1. CDR1 and CDR2 from the germline V gene are SGHTA and FQGNSA. The junction had 1 base not matched to a gene; V was cut back by 3 bases and J by 2 bases. This CDR3 has 14 residues. CDR3 sequence reads: CASSLTGPGNTIYF. Written as DNA, the CDR3 is TGTGCCAGCAGCTTGACAGGGCCTGGAAACACCATATATTTT.

The genes are TRBV6-4 and TRBJ1-4; the D gene is possibly TRBD1 (5 bases). Per the germline V gene, CDR1 is MRHNA and CDR2 is SNTAGT. This CDR3 spans 15 amino acids. With 2 bases removed from V and 0 bases from J, the gap between germline ends came to 7 bases. The DNA of the CDR3 is TGTGCCAGCAGTGACCGAGGGGCAACTAATGAAAAACTGTTTTTT. Amino acids: CASSDRGATNEKLFF.

This clone was observed a handful of times. V is TRBV7-2 and J is TRBJ1-2, with TRBD1 matching over 8 bases. Germline lookup yields CDR1 SGHTA and CDR2 FQGNSA. J was trimmed by 7 bases and V by 5 bases; bases with no gene match: 12. The CDR3 runs 15 residues. The CDR3 coding sequence is TGTGCCAGCAGCCCTGGGACAGGTCTGCGGGGTGGCTACACCTTC. Protein: CASSPGTGLRGGYTF.

CDR3 sequence (DNA): TGTGCCAGCAGCTATCAGGTTAACTATGGCTACACCTTC. It yields the protein CASSYQVNYGYTF. V is TRBV7-2 and J is TRBJ1-2, with D unresolved. Germline-derived CDR1 and CDR2 are SGHTA and FQGNSA. CDR3 length: 13 amino acids. Trimming pared 4 bases from V and 1 base from J, leaving 7 bases between.

V is TRBV5-5 and J is TRBJ2-2, with a weak D call TRBD1 (6 bases). CDR3 size: 16 residues. Germline loops: CDR1 SGHKS, CDR2 YYEKEE (reference sequence). Trimming took off 1 base at V and 2 bases at J, with 12 bases between the two ends. The DNA of the CDR3 is TGTGCCAGCAGCTTGAGGACAGTGTTCAACACCGGGGAGCTGTTTTTT. Protein sequence: CASSLRTVFNTGELFF.

The rearrangement links TRBV27 to TRBJ2-2; 10 bases align to TRBD2. Germline V gene sequence: CDR1 MNHEY, CDR2 SMNVEV (reference sequence). This CDR3 contains 17 residues. Trimming took 5 bases from V and 7 from J; bases not matched to a gene: 13. CDR3 DNA sequence: TGTGCCAGCAGTCCCACCAACGGGCTAGCGGGAGACGGGGAGCTGTTTTTT. Amino acids: CASSPTNGLAGDGELFF.

The chain joins TRBV7-2 to TRBJ2-5; D is tentatively TRBD1 or TRBD2 (5 bases each). Germline CDR1 and CDR2: SGHTA and FQGNSA. The CDR3 totals 16 residues. With 2 bases removed from V and 2 bases from J, the gap between germline ends came to 15 bases. The CDR3 loop reads CASSLQGVARQETQYF. The CDR3 bases are TGTGCCAGCAGCTTACAAGGGGTAGCGAGGCAAGAGACCCAGTACTTC.